What follows are 19 T cell receptor beta chains derived from one specimen sequenced in a study of cytomegalovirus exposure and HLA in healthy donors. 13 Jbeta primers and 60 Vbeta primers were used for the PCR. Clones were sequenced by immunoSEQ multiplex PCR, and TCRdb holds only the in-frame ones, with some missing. Among about 170,000 clones listed, around 82% were seen once. The sequenced material came from PBMCs. These receptors were taken from a male donor in good health and CMV-seronegative.

This chain connects TRBV7-9 to TRBJ1-5, with D possibly TRBD1 on 5 matching bases. Trimming removed 1 base from V and 0 bases from J, with 13 bases in between. The germline V gene has CDR1 SEHNR and CDR2 FQNEAQ (reference sequence). This CDR3 spans 17 amino acids. CDR3 nucleotides: TGTGCCAGCAGCTTAGAGGACAACCTGTATAGCAATCAGCCCCAGCATTTT. The encoded protein is CASSLEDNLYSNQPQHF.

CDR3 residues: CASSYTSGGKNTEAFF. CDR3 DNA: TGTGCCAGCAGTTACACCTCCGGAGGGAAGAACACTGAAGCTTTCTTT. The rearrangement uses TRBV6-6 and TRBJ1-1; no clear D gene. Trimming took 2 bases from V and 1 from J, leaving 14 bases between them. Germline CDR1 reads MNHNY; CDR2 reads SVGAGI (reference sequence). This CDR3 is built from 16 residues.

V and J are TRBV7-9 and TRBJ1-1; 8 nucleotides match TRBD1. Germline assignment: CDR1 SEHNR and CDR2 FQNEAQ (reference sequence). The ends lost 3 bases at V and 1 base at J; junction bases unmatched: 1. The CDR3 runs to 14 residues. The CDR3 is CASSLGQANTEAFF. In DNA form, the CDR3 reads TGTGCCAGCAGCTTGGGACAGGCGAACACTGAAGCTTTCTTT.

This clone was picked up a small number of times. The chain carries TRBV6-1 and TRBJ2-7, with TRBD1 matching over 7 bases. The CDR3 contains 14 residues. V shed 2 bases and J 6 bases; nucleotides not matched to a gene: 7. Germline values: CDR1 MNHNS, CDR2 SASEGT. This chain's CDR3 is CASSEQQGTIEQYF. Written as DNA, the CDR3 is TGTGCCAGCAGTGAACAACAGGGGACGATCGAGCAGTACTTC.

V is TRBV2 and J is TRBJ2-1, with a weak D call TRBD2 (6 bases). Between the trimmed V and J ends, which lost 4 bases and 3 bases, there was a span of 13 bases. Germline CDR1 is SNHLY and CDR2 is FYNNEI. CDR3 length: 15 amino acids. The CDR3 reads CASSVLGGHYNEQFF. The CDR3 nucleotides read TGTGCCAGCAGTGTTCTGGGAGGACACTACAATGAGCAGTTCTTC.

CDR3 loop: CSVGWQGSYEQYF. CDR3 nucleotide sequence: TGCAGCGTTGGGTGGCAGGGGTCCTACGAGCAGTACTTC. The chain is built from TRBV29-1 and TRBJ2-7; weak D call: TRBD1 (6 bases). This CDR3 region has 13 residues. Trimming left V 4 bases short and J 1 base short, with 11 bases between. Looked up from germline, CDR1 is SQVTM and CDR2 is ANQGSEA.

The chain has TRBV28 and TRBJ2-1; D is ambiguous. This CDR3 is built from 14 residues. The germline V and J ends were trimmed by 3 bases and 0 bases, with 6 bases remaining between them. Germline-derived CDR1 and CDR2 are MDHEN and SYDVKM. CDR3 amino acids: CASSLWSSYNEQFF. CDR3 bases: TGTGCCAGCAGTTTGTGGAGCTCCTACAATGAGCAGTTCTTC.

V usage is TRBV7-6 and J usage is TRBJ2-7; possible D gene TRBD2, 6 bases. Germline CDR1 is SGHVS and CDR2 is FNYEAQ. The CDR3 extends over 15 amino acids. With 1 base removed from V and 0 bases from J, the gap between germline ends came to 10 bases. CDR3: CASSLGTISSYEQYF. The CDR3 DNA reads TGTGCCAGCAGCTTAGGGACTATTAGCTCCTACGAGCAGTACTTC.

In its sample, this clone was seen once. At one end the junction does not follow the germline gene, possibly because of a read error. Other DNA sequences in the same sample also yield this CDR3. V and J are TRBV13 and TRBJ2-2; 7 bases align to TRBD1. Germline V gene data show CDR1 as PRHDT and CDR2 as FYEKMQ (reference sequence). The CDR3 spans 14 residues. The CDR3 reads CASSLAGGTGELFF. The DNA for the CDR3 is TGCGCCAGCAGCTTAGCAGGGGGCACCGGGGAGCTGTTTTTT.

In this sample, this clone turned up a few times. This chain joins TRBV30 and TRBJ1-5, with D hard to call. V lost 4 bases and J 0 bases, leaving 7 bases between the germline ends. The length of the CDR3 is 13 residues. Germline CDR1 and CDR2: GTSNPN and SVGIG (reference sequence). CDR3 residues: CAWTVDSNQPQHF. CDR3 DNA sequence: TGTGCCTGGACAGTTGATAGCAATCAGCCCCAGCATTTT.

V usage is TRBV5-1 and J usage is TRBJ1-1, with D perhaps matching TRBD1 (5 bases). Germline values: CDR1 SGHRS, CDR2 YFSETQ. Trimming removed 4 bases from V and 0 bases from J, with 22 bases in between. The CDR3 is 18 residues long. Here the CDR3 reads CASSRTGGERGLNTEAFF. CDR3 bases: TGCGCCAGCAGCCGAACGGGTGGGGAAAGGGGCTTGAACACTGAAGCTTTCTTT.

V and J are TRBV7-9 and TRBJ2-7, with D possibly matching TRBD2 (8 bases). Germline CDR1 and CDR2: SEHNR and FQNEAQ (reference sequence). V lost 5 bases to trimming and J lost 2 bases, with 22 bases between them. This CDR3 contains 17 residues. In nucleotides, the CDR3 is TGTGCCAGCAGCCCCCGGCGGGGGGACAGAAGGACCTACGAGCAGTACTTC. Translated: CASSPRRGDRRTYEQYF.

The V and J genes are TRBV7-2 and TRBJ2-7, with 9 nucleotides matching TRBD1. Germline CDR1 is SGHTA and CDR2 is FQGNSA. V was pared by 6 bases and J by 3 bases, with 6 bases of the junction left unmatched. The CDR3 sequence is 14 residues long. The CDR3 protein is CASRGADRGYEQYF. Written as DNA, the CDR3 is TGTGCCAGCAGGGGAGCGGACAGGGGCTACGAGCAGTACTTC. Full variable domain (missing parts from reference TRBV7-2 and TRBJ2-7): GAGVSQSPSNKVTEKGKDVELRCDPISGHTALYWYRQSLGQGLEFLIYFQGNSAPDKSGLPSDRFSAERTGGSVSTLTIQRTQQEDSAVYLCASRGADRGYEQYFGPGTRLTVT.

This rearrangement joins TRBV5-1 to TRBJ1-5; D unresolved. The V gene's germline CDR1 is SGHRS and CDR2 YFSETQ. The CDR3 covers 15 residues. The V gene lost 4 bases and the J gene lost 0 bases, with 11 bases spanning the gap. CDR3 in amino acids: CASSLSGISNQPQHF. CDR3 DNA sequence: TGCGCCAGCAGCCTTAGCGGGATTAGCAATCAGCCCCAGCATTTT.

The V and J genes are TRBV7-9 and TRBJ1-1; TRBD1 might be the D (5 bases). This CDR3 is 13 amino acids long. Trimming left V 5 bases short and J 3 bases short, with 10 bases between. The germline V gene encodes CDR1 SEHNR and CDR2 FQNEAQ (reference sequence). The CDR3 spells CASSQGLHTEAFF. CDR3 bases: TGTGCCAGCAGCCAGGGACTGCACACTGAAGCTTTCTTT.

The V gene is TRBV4-1, the J gene TRBJ2-1; 9 bases are shared with TRBD1. J was trimmed by 2 bases and V by 1 base; bases with no gene match: 9. The CDR3 is 18 residues long. The germline gives CDR1 MGHRA, CDR2 YSYEKL. CDR3: CASSQALTGTGPYNEQFF. As DNA, the CDR3 is TGCGCCAGCAGCCAAGCCCTAACCGGGACAGGGCCCTACAATGAGCAGTTCTTC.

The rearrangement joins TRBV6-5 to TRBJ1-1; no firm D call. Between the trimmed V and J ends, which lost 4 bases and 7 bases, there was a span of 7 bases. CDR3 length equals 11 residues. Germline lookup yields CDR1 MNHEY and CDR2 SVGAGI. CDR3 nucleotides: TGTGCCAGCAGTTCCTCTCTTGAAGCTTTCTTT. This codes for CASSSSLEAFF.

The chain has TRBV19 and TRBJ2-7; 7 bases line up with TRBD1. The CDR3 sequence is 12 residues long. Germline-derived CDR1 and CDR2 are LNHDA and SQIVND (reference sequence). The V segment lost 9 bases and the J segment 3 bases; nucleotides outside the gene matches: 5. The chain's CDR3 is CASGQADYEQYF. The CDR3 nucleotides are TGTGCCAGCGGACAGGCAGACTACGAGCAGTACTTC.

CDR3 sequence reads: CASSLTGAGYTF. The DNA for the CDR3 is TGTGCCAGCAGTTTAACGGGAGCTGGCTACACCTTC. This chain links TRBV27 with TRBJ1-2; D call uncertain. V lost 2 bases and J 7 bases, leaving 8 bases between the germline ends. CDR1 and CDR2 (germline): MNHEY, SMNVEV (reference sequence). The CDR3 is 12 amino acids.